This TCR beta chain was identified during a study of blood T cell repertoires in COVID-19. Study as a whole: Samples taken during acute and convalescent COVID-19 were collected in the United States, Italy and Spain. Sources were T cells, B-cell-depleted T cells, or PBMCs; the material itself was cDNA or gDNA.

Under the authors' procedure: Counts of nucleated cells, estimated from reference gene primer amplification, were obtained. Only in-frame clones appear in the TCRdb table, and some are missing; sequencing was by immunoSEQ multiplex PCR. The D gene and trimming were derived from the DNA, and the V and J assignments and clone size from that table. Among some 350,000 clones listed, about 89% were seen once. This clone occurred a few times. The CDR3 length is 18 residues. Germline V gives CDR1 MNHEY, CDR2 SMNVEV (reference sequence). Trimming took 4 bases from V and 0 from J; bases not matched to a gene: 13.

Sequencing input: peripheral blood. This chain uses TRBV27 with TRBJ1-1, with 8 positions matching TRBD1. This TCR came from a woman aged 25 to 39 with COVID-19, enrolled during active disease. CDR3 sequence (DNA): TGTGCCAGCAGTTCGACGGGTTCGACGGACAGGGTGAACACTGAAGCTTTCTTT. Translated, it gives CASSSTGSTDRVNTEAFF.